Listed below are T cell receptor beta chains from one sample, sequenced in a study of T-cell memory formation after mild COVID-19. TCRdb reprocessed the 5' RACE reads with MiXCR, giving one entry per CDR3 protein. The table has hundreds of thousands of distinct CDR3 sequences, 20% to 25% seen once. The sequenced sample consisted of PBMCs or a T cell subset sorted from them (not recorded which). The source of these receptors is an adult woman who had mild COVID-19 (a few samples of this study predate the infection). Cell type and time point are not known. Each CDR3 is given with its conserved first and last residue. Fields, in order: CDR3 DNA, CDR3 protein, V gene, D gene, clone size, J gene. D genes are given only for firm matches. Where a row states a size, it is once, few, many or the class of an expanded clone; other rows omit it.

TGTGCCAGCAGCTTAGCAGGCAGAGATACGCAGTATTTT	CASSLAGRDTQYF	TRBV7-6	-	many	TRBJ2-3
TGTGCCAGCAGCCGGACAGGGGGTAACGGGGAGCTGTTTTTT	CASSRTGGNGELFF	TRBV3-1	TRBD1	-	TRBJ2-2
TGCGCCAGCAGCCATTCCGACCGCTACGAGCAGTACTTC	CASSHSDRYEQYF	TRBV4-1	-	-	TRBJ2-7
TGTGCCACCAGTGATGGGTGGGGTGAGCAGTACTTC	CATSDGWGEQYF	TRBV24-1	-	-	TRBJ2-7
TGTGCCAGCAGCTTAGTTACGCGCGGGAGACCAGATACGCAGTATTTT	CASSLVTRGRPDTQYF	TRBV11-2	TRBD2	many	TRBJ2-3
TGTGCCAGCAGCCCCCAGGAGGGGTACCTCGACAATAAGCAGTTCTTC	CASSPQEGYLDNKQFF	TRBV11-2	-	-	TRBJ2-1
TGCAGCGTTGAGACAGATAGCAATCAGCCCCAGCATTTT	CSVETDSNQPQHF	TRBV29-1	-	-	TRBJ1-5
TGTGCCAGCAGCTTAGGACAGGGACCTAACTATGGCTACACCTTC	CASSLGQGPNYGYTF	TRBV7-2	TRBD1	-	TRBJ1-2
TGTGCCAGCAGCGATCGACAGGTGCCAAGCACTGAAGCTTTCTTT	CASSDRQVPSTEAFF	TRBV2	-	-	TRBJ1-1
TGTGCCAGCAGCGTAGAACAGGGAGGAAACACCATATATTTT	CASSVEQGGNTIYF	TRBV9	-	-	TRBJ1-3
TGTGCCAGCAGCGACAGGGGAGGAGGCGAGCAGTACTTC	CASSDRGGGEQYF	TRBV12-3/TRBV12-4	TRBD1	few	TRBJ2-7
TGTGCCAGCAGCTTAGATCCCACAGGCAATCAGCCCCAGCATTTT	CASSLDPTGNQPQHF	TRBV11-2	-	few	TRBJ1-5
TGTGCCAGCTCACCTACGGACGGGACGGGGGTCGAGACCCAGTACTTC	CASSPTDGTGVETQYF	TRBV18	-	-	TRBJ2-5
TGTGCCAGCAGGGGACAGGTCATCAACACCTTC	CASRGQVINTF	TRBV12-3/TRBV12-4	TRBD1	few	TRBJ1-2
TGTGCCAGCAGCTTGGGACTACTGCACAATGAGCAGTTCTTC	CASSLGLLHNEQFF	TRBV9	TRBD2	few	TRBJ2-1
TGCGCCAGCAGCTTGGGTGCCGGTCAGCCCCAGCATTTT	CASSLGAGQPQHF	TRBV5-1	-	few	TRBJ1-5
TGCAGTGCTAGATATCAACTAGCGGGAGGCGAGGTGATGGGAGAGCAGTTCTTC	CSARYQLAGGEVMGEQFF	TRBV20-1	TRBD2	few	TRBJ2-1
TGTGCCAGCAGATTGACTCGGACTGACACTGAAGCTTTCTTT	CASRLTRTDTEAFF	TRBV7-2	-	-	TRBJ1-1
TGTGCCAGCTCGACGGGACAGGGTTCGAACACCGGGGAGCTGTTTTTT	CASSTGQGSNTGELFF	TRBV7-9	TRBD1	few	TRBJ2-2
TGTGCCAGCAGCGTCAGGGGGGGGACAGATACGCAGTATTTT	CASSVRGGTDTQYF	TRBV7-2	-	-	TRBJ2-3
TGTGCCAGCAGTCGGACACCGGGCTACGAGCAGTACTTC	CASSRTPGYEQYF	TRBV12-3/TRBV12-4	-	-	TRBJ2-7
TGCGCCAGCAGCTTGTCGGGGGGAAGGGAGCCCCAGCATTTT	CASSLSGGREPQHF	TRBV5-1	-	few	TRBJ1-5
TGTGCCAGCAGCTTCCCCGGGACAGGGACAGATACGCAGTATTTT	CASSFPGTGTDTQYF	TRBV5-6	TRBD1	-	TRBJ2-3
TGTGCCAGCAGCTTACAGGGGGCGCAGGGTGAAAAACTGTTTTTT	CASSLQGAQGEKLFF	TRBV7-9	TRBD1	-	TRBJ1-4
TGTGCCAGCAGTGACCAGGGGACAGGAAACTACGAGCAGTACTTC	CASSDQGTGNYEQYF	TRBV25-1	TRBD1	once	TRBJ2-7
TGTGCCAGCAGCCGGGGGACTAGCGGGCCAGATACGCAGTATTTT	CASSRGTSGPDTQYF	TRBV11-2	TRBD2	few	TRBJ2-3
TGCGCCAGCAGCCAAGATTCGGCTGGGAACACTGAAGCTTTCTTT	CASSQDSAGNTEAFF	TRBV4-3	-	-	TRBJ1-1
TGTGCCAGCAGCGCCGCAGGGGGCTGGGAGAACACCGGGGAGCTGTTTTTT	CASSAAGGWENTGELFF	TRBV9	TRBD1	-	TRBJ2-2
TGTGCCAGCAGTCGCGTCGGGGGGGCGGGCTACACCTTC	CASSRVGGAGYTF	TRBV7-2	-	-	TRBJ1-2
TGCAGCGTTGTTGAGGGTTACGAGCAGTACTTC	CSVVEGYEQYF	TRBV29-1	-	-	TRBJ2-7
TGTGCCAGCAGCGGGACAGGGAACTATGGCTACACCTTC	CASSGTGNYGYTF	TRBV2	TRBD1	many	TRBJ1-2
TGTGCCAGCAGTCCGGGGACACTGATTTACAATGAGCAGTTCTTC	CASSPGTLIYNEQFF	TRBV12-3/TRBV12-4	-	few	TRBJ2-1
TGTGCCAGCAGCGGGCCGGAGGGCCGGGGGAAGTTCTTC	CASSGPEGRGKFF	TRBV5-4	-	-	TRBJ2-1
TGTGCCAGCAGCCTCGGGCGGACTAGCCCCGTGACCCAGTACTTC	CASSLGRTSPVTQYF	TRBV3-1	TRBD2	-	TRBJ2-5
TGTGCCAGCAGCTTAAGGGTGACAGGGTACACTGAAGCTTTCTTT	CASSLRVTGYTEAFF	TRBV7-2	TRBD1	-	TRBJ1-1
TGTGCCATCCAGAACCACCAGGGGGGGAGCACAGATACGCAGTATTTT	CAIQNHQGGSTDTQYF	TRBV10-3	-	-	TRBJ2-3
TGTGCCAGCAGCTTAATGGACAGGCGGCCCCCAGATACGCAGTATTTT	CASSLMDRRPPDTQYF	TRBV7-2	TRBD1	few	TRBJ2-3
TGTGCCAGCGGGCCTACCTCCTACGAGCAGTACTTC	CASGPTSYEQYF	TRBV14	-	-	TRBJ2-7
TGCGCCAGCAGCTTGGCTACTAGCGGGAGGGCTGAGCAGTTCTTC	CASSLATSGRAEQFF	TRBV5-1	TRBD2	-	TRBJ2-1
TGCAGTGCTAGAGCGGGACAGGGGATATACGAGCAGTACTTC	CSARAGQGIYEQYF	TRBV20-1	TRBD1	-	TRBJ2-7
TGTGCCTGGACCCTATTGGGGGGCTTGAACACTGAAGCTTTCTTT	CAWTLLGGLNTEAFF	TRBV30	-	-	TRBJ1-1
TGCAGCGTTGGGGCGGGGGACGCTTTCTTT	CSVGAGDAFF	TRBV29-1	-	few	TRBJ1-1
TGTGCCAGCAGCGAAAGGGGGCTCAATGAGCAGTTCTTC	CASSERGLNEQFF	TRBV7-6	TRBD1	few	TRBJ2-1
TGTGCCAGCAGCGGACGACAGGGGGGATCCTACGAGCAGTACTTC	CASSGRQGGSYEQYF	TRBV7-2	TRBD1	few	TRBJ2-7
TGTGCCAGTAGTATCCGCTTTAGGGAGGGCACAGATACGCAGTATTTT	CASSIRFREGTDTQYF	TRBV19	-	-	TRBJ2-3
TGTGCCATCTCGAGGTCCACCCAAGAGACCCAGTACTTC	CAISRSTQETQYF	TRBV10-3	-	-	TRBJ2-5
TGTGCCAGCAGTTTAAACGATCTCACAGATACGCAGTATTTT	CASSLNDLTDTQYF	TRBV12-3/TRBV12-4	-	-	TRBJ2-3
TGTGCCAGCAGCCAAGAGTATGTGAACACTGAAGCTTTCTTT	CASSQEYVNTEAFF	TRBV14	-	-	TRBJ1-1
TGCGCCAGCAGCCAAGACGGGGGAAACGAGCAGTACTTC	CASSQDGGNEQYF	TRBV4-1	-	few	TRBJ2-7
TGTGCCAGCAGCCAAGGGCTAGAGGCAGATACGCAGTATTTT	CASSQGLEADTQYF	TRBV4-2	-	-	TRBJ2-3
TGCAGTGCCCCCGGGGAATGGAACACCGGGGAGCTGTTTTTT	CSAPGEWNTGELFF	TRBV20-1	-	-	TRBJ2-2
TGTGCCAGCAGCCCTAGGACTAGCGGGAGTCTACTAGAAGAGACCCAGTACTTC	CASSPRTSGSLLEETQYF	TRBV11-3	TRBD2	few	TRBJ2-5
TGTGCCAGCAGTCCGGGGGACAGGGGGCACGATCAGCCCCAGCATTTT	CASSPGDRGHDQPQHF	TRBV3-1	TRBD1	many	TRBJ1-5
TGCAGTGCTAGTATCTGGGGAGACACCATATATTTT	CSASIWGDTIYF	TRBV20-1	-	few	TRBJ1-3
TGTGCCAGCAGCTTAGGACTAGCCCCAGAGACCCAGTACTTC	CASSLGLAPETQYF	TRBV7-2	TRBD2	-	TRBJ2-5
TGTGCCTTGGGGGGGGGCACAGATACGCAGTATTTT	CALGGGTDTQYF	TRBV10-3	TRBD2	few	TRBJ2-3
TGTGCCAGCAGTTACTCGTACGAGGGGAATCAGCCCCAGCATTTT	CASSYSYEGNQPQHF	TRBV6-6	-	few	TRBJ1-5